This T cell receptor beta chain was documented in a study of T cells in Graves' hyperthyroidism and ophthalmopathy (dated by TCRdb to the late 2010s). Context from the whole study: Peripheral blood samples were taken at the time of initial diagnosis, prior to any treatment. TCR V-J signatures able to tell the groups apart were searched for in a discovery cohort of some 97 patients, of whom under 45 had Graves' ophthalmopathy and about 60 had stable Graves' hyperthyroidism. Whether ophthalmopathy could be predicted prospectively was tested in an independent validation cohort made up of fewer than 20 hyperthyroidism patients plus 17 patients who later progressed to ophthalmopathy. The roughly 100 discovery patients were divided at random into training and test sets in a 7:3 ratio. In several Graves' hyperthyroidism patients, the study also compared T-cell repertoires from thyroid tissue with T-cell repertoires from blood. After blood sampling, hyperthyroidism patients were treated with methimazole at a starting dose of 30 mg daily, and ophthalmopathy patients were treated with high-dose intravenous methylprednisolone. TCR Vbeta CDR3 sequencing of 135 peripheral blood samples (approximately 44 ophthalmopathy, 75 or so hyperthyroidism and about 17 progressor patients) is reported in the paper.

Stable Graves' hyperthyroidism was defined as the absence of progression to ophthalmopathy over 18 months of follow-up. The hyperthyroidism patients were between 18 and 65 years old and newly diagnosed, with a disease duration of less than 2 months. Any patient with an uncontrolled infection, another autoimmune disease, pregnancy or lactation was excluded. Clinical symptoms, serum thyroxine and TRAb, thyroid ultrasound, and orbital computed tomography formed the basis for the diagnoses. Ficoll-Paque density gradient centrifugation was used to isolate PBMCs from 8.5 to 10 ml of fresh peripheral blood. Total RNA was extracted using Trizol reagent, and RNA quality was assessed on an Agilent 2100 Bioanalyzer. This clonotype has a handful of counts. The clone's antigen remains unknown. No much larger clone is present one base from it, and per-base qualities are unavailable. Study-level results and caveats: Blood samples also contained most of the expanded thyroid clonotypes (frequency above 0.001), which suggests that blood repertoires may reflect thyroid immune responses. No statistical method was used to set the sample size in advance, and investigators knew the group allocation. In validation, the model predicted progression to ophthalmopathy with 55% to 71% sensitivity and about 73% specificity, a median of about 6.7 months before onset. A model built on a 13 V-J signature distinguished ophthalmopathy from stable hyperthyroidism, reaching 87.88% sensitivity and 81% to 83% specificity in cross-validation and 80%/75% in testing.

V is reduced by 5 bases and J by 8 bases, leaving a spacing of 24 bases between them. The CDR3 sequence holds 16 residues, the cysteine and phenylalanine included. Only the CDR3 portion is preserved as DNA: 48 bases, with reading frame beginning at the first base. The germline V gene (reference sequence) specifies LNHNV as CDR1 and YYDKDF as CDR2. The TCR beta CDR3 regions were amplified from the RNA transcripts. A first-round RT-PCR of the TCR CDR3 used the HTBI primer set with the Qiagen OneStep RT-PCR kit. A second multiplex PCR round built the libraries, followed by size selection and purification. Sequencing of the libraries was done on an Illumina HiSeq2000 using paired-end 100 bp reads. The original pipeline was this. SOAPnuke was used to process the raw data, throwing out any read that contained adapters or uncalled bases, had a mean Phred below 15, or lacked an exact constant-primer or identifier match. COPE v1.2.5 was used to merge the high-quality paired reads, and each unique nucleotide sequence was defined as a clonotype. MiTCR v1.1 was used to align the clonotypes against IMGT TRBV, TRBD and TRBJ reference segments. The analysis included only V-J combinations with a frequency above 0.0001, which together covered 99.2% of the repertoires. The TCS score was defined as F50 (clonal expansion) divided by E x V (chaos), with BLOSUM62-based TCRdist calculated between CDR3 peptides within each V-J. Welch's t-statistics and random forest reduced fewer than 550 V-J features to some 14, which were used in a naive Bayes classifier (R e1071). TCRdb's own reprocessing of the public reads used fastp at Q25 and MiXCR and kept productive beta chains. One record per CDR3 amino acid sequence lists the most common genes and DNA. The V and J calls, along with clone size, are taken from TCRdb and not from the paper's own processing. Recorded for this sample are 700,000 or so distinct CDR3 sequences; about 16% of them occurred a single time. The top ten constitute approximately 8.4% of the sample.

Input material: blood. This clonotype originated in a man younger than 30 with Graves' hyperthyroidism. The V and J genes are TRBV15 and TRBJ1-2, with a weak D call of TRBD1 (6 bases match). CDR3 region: CATSSRGNNRDRGYTF. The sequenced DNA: TGTGCCACCAGCTCAAGGGGCAACAACAGGGATCGCGGCTACACCTTC. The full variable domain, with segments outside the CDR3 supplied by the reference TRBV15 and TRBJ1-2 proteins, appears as DAMVIQNPRYQVTQFGKPVTLSCSQTLNHNVMYWYQQKSSQAPKLLFHYYDKDFNNEADTPDNFQSRRPNTSFCFLDIRSPGLGDTAMYLCATSSRGNNRDRGYTFGSGTRLTVV.